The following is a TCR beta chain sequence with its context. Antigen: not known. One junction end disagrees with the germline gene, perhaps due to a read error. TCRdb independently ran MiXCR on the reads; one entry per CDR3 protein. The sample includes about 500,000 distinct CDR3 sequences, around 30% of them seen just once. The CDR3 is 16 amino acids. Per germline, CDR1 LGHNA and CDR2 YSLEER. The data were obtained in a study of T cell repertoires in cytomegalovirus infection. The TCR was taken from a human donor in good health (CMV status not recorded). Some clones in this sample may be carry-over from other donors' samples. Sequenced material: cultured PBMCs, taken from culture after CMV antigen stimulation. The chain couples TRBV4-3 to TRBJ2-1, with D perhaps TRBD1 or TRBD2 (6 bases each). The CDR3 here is CTSSQRGVQGFDEQFF. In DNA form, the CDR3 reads TGCACCAGCAGCCAGAGGGGGGTACAGGGTTTCGATGAGCAGTTCTTC.